The following is a T cell receptor (beta chain) sequence with its context. This CDR3 is also generated by other DNA sequences in the sample. The method was immunoSEQ multiplex PCR; TCRdb's version includes in-frame clones alone and lacks a portion of them. This sample yields tens of thousands of clones, of which approximately 91% are seen a single time; about 9.5% belongs to the top ten. This sample is drawn from a study of control samples from healthy donors and cancer patients. The CDR3 sequence is 13 residues long. CDR1 is MNHEY and CDR2 is SVGAGI in the germline V gene. The V end was cut by 0 bases, the J end by 0 bases, with 0 bases between.

The sequence derives from a woman aged 45-65 years with colorectal cancer. The chain couples TRBV6-5 to TRBJ1-5; D uncertain. The sample was PBMCs. As DNA, the CDR3 is TGTGCCAGCAGTTACTCTAGCAATCAGCCCCAGCATTTT. Its translation: CASSYSSNQPQHF.